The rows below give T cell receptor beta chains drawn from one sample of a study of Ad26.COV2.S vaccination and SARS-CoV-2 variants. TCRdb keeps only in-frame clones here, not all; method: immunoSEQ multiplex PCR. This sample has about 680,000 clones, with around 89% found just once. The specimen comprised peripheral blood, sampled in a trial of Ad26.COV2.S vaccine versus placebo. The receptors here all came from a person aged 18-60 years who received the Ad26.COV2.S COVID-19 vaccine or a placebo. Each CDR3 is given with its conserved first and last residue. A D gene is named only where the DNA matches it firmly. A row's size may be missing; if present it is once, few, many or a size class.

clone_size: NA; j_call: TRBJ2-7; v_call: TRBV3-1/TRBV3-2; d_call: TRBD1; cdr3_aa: CASSQGGGTGAYEQYF; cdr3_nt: TGTGCCAGCAGCCAAGGAGGGGGGACAGGCGCCTACGAGCAGTACTTC
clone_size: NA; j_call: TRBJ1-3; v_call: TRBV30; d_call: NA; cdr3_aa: CAWGGRNTIYF; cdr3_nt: TGTGCCTGGGGGGGGCGAAACACCATATATTTT
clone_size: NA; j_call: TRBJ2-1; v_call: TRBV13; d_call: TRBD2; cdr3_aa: CASSYGLAGNEQFF; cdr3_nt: TGTGCCAGCAGCTATGGACTAGCGGGGAATGAGCAGTTCTTC
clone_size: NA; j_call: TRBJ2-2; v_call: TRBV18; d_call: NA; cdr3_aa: CASSPGKNTGELFF; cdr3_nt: TGTGCCAGCTCACCAGGGAAGAACACCGGGGAGCTGTTTTTT
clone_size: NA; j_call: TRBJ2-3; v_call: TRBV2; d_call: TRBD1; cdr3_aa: CASRARQGSSTDTQYF; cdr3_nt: TGTGCCAGCAGGGCCCGACAGGGGTCTAGCACAGATACGCAGTATTTT
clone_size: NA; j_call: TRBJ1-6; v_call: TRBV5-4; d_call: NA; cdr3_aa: CASSLLQGLNSPLHF; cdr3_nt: TGTGCCAGCAGCTTGTTGCAGGGTTTGAATTCACCCCTCCACTTT
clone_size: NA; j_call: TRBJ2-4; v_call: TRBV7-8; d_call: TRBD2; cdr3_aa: CASSLARLAEGAVAKNIQYF; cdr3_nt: TGTGCCAGCAGCTTAGCACGACTAGCGGAGGGGGCGGTAGCCAAAAACATTCAGTACTTC
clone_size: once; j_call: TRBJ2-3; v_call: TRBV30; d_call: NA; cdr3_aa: CAWNGLGTDTQYF; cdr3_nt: TGTGCCTGGAATGGTCTGGGCACAGATACGCAGTATTTT
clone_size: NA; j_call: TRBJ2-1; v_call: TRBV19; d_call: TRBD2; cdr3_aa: CASTSGGRYNEQFF; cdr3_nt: TGTGCCAGTACCAGCGGGGGGCGGTACAATGAGCAGTTCTTC
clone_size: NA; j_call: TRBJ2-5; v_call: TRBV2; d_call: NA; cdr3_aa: CASSPSWGGHLETQYF; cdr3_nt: TGTGCCAGCAGTCCCTCGTGGGGGGGCCATCTTGAGACCCAGTACTTC
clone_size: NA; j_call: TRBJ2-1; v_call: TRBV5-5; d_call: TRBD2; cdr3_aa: CASSRTSGTNNEQFF; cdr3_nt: TGTGCCAGCAGCCGGACTAGCGGGACTAACAATGAGCAGTTCTTC
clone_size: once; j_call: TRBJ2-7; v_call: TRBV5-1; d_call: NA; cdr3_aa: CASSLREAGEQYF; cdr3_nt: TGCGCCAGCAGCTTAAGGGAGGCAGGCGAGCAGTACTTC
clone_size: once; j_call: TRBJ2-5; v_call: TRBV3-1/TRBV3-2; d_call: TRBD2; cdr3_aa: CASSLGLAGGQGETQYF; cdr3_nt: TGTGCCAGCAGCCTCGGACTAGCGGGGGGGCAGGGGGAGACCCAGTACTTC
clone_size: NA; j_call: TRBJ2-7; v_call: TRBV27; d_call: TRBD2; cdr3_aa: CASSFASPGLAGSYEQYF; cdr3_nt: TGTGCCAGCAGTTTTGCTAGCCCTGGACTAGCGGGATCCTACGAGCAGTACTTC
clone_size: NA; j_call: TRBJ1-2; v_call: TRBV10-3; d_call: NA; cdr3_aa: CAISENSLPGGLSYGYTF; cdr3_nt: TGTGCCATCAGTGAAAACTCCTTGCCCGGGGGTTTGTCTTATGGCTACACCTTC
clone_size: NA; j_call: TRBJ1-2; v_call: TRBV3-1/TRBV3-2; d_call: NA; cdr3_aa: CASSQEARTYGYTF; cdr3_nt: TGTGCCAGCAGCCAAGAGGCCCGGACCTATGGCTACACCTTC
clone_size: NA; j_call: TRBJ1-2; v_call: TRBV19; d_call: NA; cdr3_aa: CASSKTPDGSLYGYTF; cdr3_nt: TGTGCCAGTAGCAAGACACCGGACGGGTCTCTATATGGCTACACCTTC
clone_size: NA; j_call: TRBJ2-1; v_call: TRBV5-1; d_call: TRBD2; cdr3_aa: CASSRSGRAPVDEQFF; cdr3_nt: TGCGCCAGCAGCCGTAGCGGGAGGGCCCCCGTGGATGAGCAGTTCTTC
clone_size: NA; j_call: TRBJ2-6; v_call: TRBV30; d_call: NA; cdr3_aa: CAWERLSGANVLTF; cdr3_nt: TGTGCCTGGGAGCGGCTATCTGGGGCCAACGTCCTGACTTTC
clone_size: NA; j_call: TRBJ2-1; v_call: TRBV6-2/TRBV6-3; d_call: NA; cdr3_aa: CASSYPAEKPLTWEQFF; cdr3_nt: TGTGCCAGCAGTTACCCGGCAGAGAAACCCCTGACGTGGGAGCAGTTCTTC
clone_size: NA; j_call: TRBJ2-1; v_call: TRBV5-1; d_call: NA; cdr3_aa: CASSGGQRLSYNEQFF; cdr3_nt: TGCGCCAGCAGCGGGGGACAACGCCTCTCCTACAATGAGCAGTTCTTC
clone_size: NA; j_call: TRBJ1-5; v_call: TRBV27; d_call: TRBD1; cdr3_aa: CASSSSGQGARQPQHF; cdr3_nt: TGTGCCAGCAGTTCCTCGGGACAGGGGGCCCGTCAGCCCCAGCATTTT
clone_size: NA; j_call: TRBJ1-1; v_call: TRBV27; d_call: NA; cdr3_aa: CASSLPGGTEAFF; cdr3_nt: TGTGCCAGCAGTTTACCGGGGGGGACTGAAGCTTTCTTT
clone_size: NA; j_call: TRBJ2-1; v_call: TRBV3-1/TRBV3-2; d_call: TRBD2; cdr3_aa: CASSTRTSFDNEQFF; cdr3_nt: TGTGCCAGCAGCACCCGGACTAGTTTCGACAATGAGCAGTTCTTC
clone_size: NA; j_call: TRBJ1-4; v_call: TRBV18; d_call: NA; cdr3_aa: CASSLRDATNEKLFF; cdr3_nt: TGTGCCAGCTCACTTAGGGACGCAACTAATGAAAAACTGTTTTTT
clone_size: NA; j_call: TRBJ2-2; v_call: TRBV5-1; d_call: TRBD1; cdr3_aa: CASSLGDREDTGELFF; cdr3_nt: TGCGCCAGCAGCTTGGGGGACAGGGAGGACACCGGGGAGCTGTTTTTT
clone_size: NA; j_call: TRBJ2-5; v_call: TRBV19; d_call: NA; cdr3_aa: CASSADWKETQYF; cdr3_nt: TGTGCCAGTAGTGCGGACTGGAAAGAGACCCAGTACTTC
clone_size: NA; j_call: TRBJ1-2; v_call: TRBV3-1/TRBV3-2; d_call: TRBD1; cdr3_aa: CASSFSGQGWYGYTF; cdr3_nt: TGTGCCAGCAGTTTCTCGGGACAGGGTTGGTATGGCTACACCTTC
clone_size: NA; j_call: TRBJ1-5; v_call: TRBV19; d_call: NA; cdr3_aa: CASKFGVQPQHF; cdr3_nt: TGTGCCAGTAAATTCGGGGTTCAGCCCCAGCATTTT
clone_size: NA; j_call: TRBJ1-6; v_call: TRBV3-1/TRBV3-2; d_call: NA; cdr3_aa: CASSQRGIGNNSPLHF; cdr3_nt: TGTGCCAGCAGCCAAAGGGGGATCGGCAATAATTCACCCCTCCACTTT
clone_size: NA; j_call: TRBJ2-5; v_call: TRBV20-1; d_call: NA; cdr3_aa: CSAGGQTQETQYF; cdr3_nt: TGCAGTGCTGGTGGACAGACGCAAGAGACCCAGTACTTC
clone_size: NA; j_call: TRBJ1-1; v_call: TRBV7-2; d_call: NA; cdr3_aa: CASNPGEAFF; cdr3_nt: TGTGCCAGCAACCCGGGCGAAGCTTTCTTT
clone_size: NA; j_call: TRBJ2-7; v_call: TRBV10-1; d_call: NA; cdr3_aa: CASSESLVLEQYF; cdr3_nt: TGCGCCAGCAGTGAGTCACTAGTTCTCGAGCAGTACTTC
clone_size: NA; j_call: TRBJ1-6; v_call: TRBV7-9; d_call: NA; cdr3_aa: CASSSQSSYNSPLHF; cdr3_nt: TGTGCCAGCAGCTCCCAGAGCTCCTATAATTCACCCCTCCACTTT
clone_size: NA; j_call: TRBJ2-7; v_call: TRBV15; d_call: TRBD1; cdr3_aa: CATSRAGTGGYEQYF; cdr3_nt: TGTGCCACCAGCAGAGCCGGGACAGGGGGCTACGAGCAGTACTTC
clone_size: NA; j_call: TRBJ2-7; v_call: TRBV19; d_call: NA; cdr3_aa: CASSILEHDEQYF; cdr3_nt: TGTGCCAGTAGTATCTTGGAGCATGACGAGCAGTACTTC
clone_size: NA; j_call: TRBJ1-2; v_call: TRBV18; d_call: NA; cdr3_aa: CASSTNHDPNYGYTF; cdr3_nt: TGTGCCAGCTCTACCAACCATGATCCTAACTATGGCTACACCTTC
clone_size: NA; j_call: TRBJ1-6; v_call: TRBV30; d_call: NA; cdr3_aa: CAWSVLQPNSPLHF; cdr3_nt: TGTGCCTGGAGTGTACTACAGCCGAATTCACCCCTCCACTTT
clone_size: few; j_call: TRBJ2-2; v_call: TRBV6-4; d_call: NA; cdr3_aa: CASRPTAGFGELFF; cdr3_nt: TGTGCCAGCAGGCCGACTGCTGGGTTCGGGGAGCTGTTTTTT
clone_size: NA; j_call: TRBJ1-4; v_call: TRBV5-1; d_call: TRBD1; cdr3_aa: CASSWDRGAEKLFF; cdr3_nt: TGCGCCAGCAGCTGGGACAGGGGGGCCGAAAAACTGTTTTTT
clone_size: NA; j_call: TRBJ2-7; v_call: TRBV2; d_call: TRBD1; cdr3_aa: CASSEGQISYEQYF; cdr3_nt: TGTGCCAGCAGTGAGGGACAGATCTCCTACGAGCAGTACTTC
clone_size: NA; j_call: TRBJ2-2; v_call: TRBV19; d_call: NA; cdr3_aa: CASSEPASPHTGELFF; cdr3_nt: TGTGCCAGTAGTGAACCCGCGAGTCCTCACACCGGGGAGCTGTTTTTT
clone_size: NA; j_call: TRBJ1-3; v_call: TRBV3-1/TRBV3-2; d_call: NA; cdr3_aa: CASSPGASGNTIYF; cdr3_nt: TGTGCCAGCAGCCCGGGGGCCTCTGGAAACACCATATATTTT
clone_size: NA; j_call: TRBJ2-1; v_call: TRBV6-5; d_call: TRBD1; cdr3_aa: CASSPFTGGHNEQFF; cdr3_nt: TGTGCCAGCAGTCCTTTTACAGGGGGCCACAATGAGCAGTTCTTC
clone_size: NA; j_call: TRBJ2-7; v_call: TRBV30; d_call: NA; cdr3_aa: CAWTRGGADEQYF; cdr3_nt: TGTGCCTGGACCAGGGGAGGGGCCGACGAGCAGTACTTC
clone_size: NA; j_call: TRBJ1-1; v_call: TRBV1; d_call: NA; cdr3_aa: CTSSHPPGNTEAFF; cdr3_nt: TGCACCAGCAGCCATCCGCCAGGGAACACTGAAGCTTTCTTT
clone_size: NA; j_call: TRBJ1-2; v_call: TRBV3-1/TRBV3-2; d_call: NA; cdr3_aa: CASSGTAYGYTF; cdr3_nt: TGTGCCAGCAGCGGGACGGCGTATGGCTACACCTTC
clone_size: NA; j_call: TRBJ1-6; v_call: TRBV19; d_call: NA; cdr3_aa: CASSDGLAYNSPLHF; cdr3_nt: TGTGCCAGTAGTGATGGACTGGCCTATAATTCACCCCTCCACTTT
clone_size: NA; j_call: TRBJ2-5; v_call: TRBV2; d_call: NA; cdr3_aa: CASTRGDIYQETQYF; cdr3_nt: TGTGCCAGCACCCGGGGGGACATCTACCAAGAGACCCAGTACTTC
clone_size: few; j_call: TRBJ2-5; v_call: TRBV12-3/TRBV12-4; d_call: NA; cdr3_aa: CASSLRQETQYF; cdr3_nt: TGTGCCAGCAGTTTACGCCAAGAGACCCAGTACTTC
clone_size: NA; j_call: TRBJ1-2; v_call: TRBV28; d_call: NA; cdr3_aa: CASIPGGYSNYGYTF; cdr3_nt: TGTGCCAGCATCCCTGGGGGGTACTCTAACTATGGCTACACCTTC
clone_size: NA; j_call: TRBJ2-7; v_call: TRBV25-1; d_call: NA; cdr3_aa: CASSEFFWTALFSEQYF; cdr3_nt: TGTGCCAGCAGTGAATTTTTCTGGACCGCACTTTTTTCTGAGCAGTACTTC
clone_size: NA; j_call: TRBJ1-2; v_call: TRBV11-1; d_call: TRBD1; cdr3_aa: CASTVDRANYGYTF; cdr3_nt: TGTGCCAGCACAGTCGACAGGGCGAACTATGGCTACACCTTC